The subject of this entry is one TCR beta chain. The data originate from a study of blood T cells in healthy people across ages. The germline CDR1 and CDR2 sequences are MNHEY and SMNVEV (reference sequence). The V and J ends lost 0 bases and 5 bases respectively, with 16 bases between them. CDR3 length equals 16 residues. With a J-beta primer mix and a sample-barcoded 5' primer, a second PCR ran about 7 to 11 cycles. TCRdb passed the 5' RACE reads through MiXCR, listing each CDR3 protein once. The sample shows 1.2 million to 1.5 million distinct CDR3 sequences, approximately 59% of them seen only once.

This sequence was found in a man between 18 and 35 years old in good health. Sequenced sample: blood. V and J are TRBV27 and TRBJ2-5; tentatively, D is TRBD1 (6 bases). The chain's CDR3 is CASSLSVGQWGETQYF. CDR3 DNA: TGTGCCAGCAGTTTATCAGTGGGACAATGGGGCGAGACCCAGTACTTC.